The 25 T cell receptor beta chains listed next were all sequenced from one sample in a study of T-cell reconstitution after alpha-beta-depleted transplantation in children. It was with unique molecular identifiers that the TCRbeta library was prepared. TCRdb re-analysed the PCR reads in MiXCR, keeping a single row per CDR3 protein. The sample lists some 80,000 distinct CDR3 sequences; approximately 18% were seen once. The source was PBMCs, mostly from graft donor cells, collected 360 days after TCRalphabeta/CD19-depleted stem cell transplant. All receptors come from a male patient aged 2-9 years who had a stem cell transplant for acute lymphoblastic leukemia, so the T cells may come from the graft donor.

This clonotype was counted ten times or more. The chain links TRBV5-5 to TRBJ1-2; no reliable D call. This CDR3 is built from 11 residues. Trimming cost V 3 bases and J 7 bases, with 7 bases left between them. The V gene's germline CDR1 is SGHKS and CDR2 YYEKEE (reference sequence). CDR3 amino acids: CASSSWGGYTF. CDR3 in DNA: TGTGCCAGCAGCTCTTGGGGTGGCTACACCTTC.

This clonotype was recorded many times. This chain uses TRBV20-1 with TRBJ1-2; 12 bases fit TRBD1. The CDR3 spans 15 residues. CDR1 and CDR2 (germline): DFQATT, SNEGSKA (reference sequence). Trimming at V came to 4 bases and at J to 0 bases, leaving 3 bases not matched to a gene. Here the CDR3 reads CSATGQGATNYGYTF. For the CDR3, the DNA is TGCAGTGCTACGGGACAGGGGGCCACTAACTATGGCTACACCTTC.

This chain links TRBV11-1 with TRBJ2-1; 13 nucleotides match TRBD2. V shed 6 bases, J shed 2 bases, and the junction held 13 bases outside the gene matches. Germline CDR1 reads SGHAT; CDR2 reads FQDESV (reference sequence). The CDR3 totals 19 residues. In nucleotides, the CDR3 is TGTGCCAGCAGTCCAGCTTCTACCGGACTAGCGGGAGCCTACAATGAGCAGTTCTTC. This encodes CASSPASTGLAGAYNEQFF.

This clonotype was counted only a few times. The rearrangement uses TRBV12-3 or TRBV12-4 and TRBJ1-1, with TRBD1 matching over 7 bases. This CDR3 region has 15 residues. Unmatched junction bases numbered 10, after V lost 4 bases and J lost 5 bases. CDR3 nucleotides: TGTGCCAGCAGTTGGACAGGAACCCCGCGTACTGAAGCTTTCTTT. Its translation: CASSWTGTPRTEAFF.

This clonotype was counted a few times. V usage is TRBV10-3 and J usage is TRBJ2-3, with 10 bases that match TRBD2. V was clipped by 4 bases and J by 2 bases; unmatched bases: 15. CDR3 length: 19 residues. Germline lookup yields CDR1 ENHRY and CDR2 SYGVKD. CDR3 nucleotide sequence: TGTGCCATCAGTGCAACTCCGGGACTAGCGTCCCGTTCCACAGATACGCAGTATTTT. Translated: CAISATPGLASRSTDTQYF.

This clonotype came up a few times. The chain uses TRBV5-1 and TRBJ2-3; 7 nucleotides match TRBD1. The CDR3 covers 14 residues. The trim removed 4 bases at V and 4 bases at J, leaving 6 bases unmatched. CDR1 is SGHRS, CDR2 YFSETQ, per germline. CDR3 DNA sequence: TGCGCCAGCAGCATCAGACAGGGACCAGATACGCAGTATTTT. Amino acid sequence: CASSIRQGPDTQYF.

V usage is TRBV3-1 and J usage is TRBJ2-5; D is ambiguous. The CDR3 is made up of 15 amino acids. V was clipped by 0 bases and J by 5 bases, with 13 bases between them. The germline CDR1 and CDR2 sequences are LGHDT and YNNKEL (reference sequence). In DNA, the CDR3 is TGTGCCAGCAGCCAAGATTGGGGAACGAGGGAGACCCAGTACTTC. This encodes CASSQDWGTRETQYF.

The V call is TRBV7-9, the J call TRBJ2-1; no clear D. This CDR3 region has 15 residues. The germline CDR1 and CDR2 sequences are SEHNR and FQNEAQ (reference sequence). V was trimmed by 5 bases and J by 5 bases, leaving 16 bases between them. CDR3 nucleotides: TGTGCCAGCAGCCTTACGTCTCTCTCGAACAATGAGCAGTTCTTC. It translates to CASSLTSLSNNEQFF.

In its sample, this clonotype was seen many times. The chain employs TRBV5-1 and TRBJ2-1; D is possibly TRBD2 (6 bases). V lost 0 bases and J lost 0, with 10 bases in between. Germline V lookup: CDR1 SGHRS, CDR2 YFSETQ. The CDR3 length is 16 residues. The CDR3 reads CASSLALGGSYNEQFF. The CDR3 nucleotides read TGCGCCAGCAGCTTGGCCCTGGGAGGCTCCTACAATGAGCAGTTCTTC. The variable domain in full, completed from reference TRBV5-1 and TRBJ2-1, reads KAGVTQTPRYLIKTRGQQVTLSCSPISGHRSVSWYQQTPGQGLQFLFEYFSETQRNKGNFPGRFSGRQFSNSRSEMNVSTLELGDSALYLCASSLALGGSYNEQFFGPGTRLTVL.

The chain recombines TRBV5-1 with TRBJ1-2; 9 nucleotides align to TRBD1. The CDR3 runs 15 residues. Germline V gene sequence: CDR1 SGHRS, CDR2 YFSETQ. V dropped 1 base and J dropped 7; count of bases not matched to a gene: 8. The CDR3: CASSLWTGTGSGYTF. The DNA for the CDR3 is TGCGCCAGCAGCTTGTGGACAGGGACAGGGAGTGGCTACACCTTC.

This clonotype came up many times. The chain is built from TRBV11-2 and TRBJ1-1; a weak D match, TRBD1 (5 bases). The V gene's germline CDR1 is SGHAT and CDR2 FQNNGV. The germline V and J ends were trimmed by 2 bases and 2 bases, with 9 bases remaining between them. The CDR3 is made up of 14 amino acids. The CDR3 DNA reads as TGTGCCAGCAGCTTAATAGACAGTAACACTGAAGCTTTCTTT. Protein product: CASSLIDSNTEAFF.

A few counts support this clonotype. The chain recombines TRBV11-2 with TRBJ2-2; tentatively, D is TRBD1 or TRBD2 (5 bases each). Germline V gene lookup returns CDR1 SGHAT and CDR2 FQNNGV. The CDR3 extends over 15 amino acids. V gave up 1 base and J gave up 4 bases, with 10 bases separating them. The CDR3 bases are TGTGCCAGCAGCTTAGTGTGGGGGACCACCGGGGAGCTGTTTTTT. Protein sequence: CASSLVWGTTGELFF.

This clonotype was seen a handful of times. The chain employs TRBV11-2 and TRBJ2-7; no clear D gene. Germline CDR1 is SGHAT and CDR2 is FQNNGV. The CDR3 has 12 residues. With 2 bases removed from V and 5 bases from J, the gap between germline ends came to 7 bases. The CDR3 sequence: CASSLSAHEQYF. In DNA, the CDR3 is TGTGCCAGCAGCTTAAGCGCACACGAGCAGTACTTC.

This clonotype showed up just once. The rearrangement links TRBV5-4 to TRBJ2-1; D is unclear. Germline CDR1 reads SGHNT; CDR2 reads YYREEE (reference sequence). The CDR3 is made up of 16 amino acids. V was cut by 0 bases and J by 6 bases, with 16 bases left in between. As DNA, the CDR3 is TGTGCCAGCAGCTTGGGTTACTATAAAGGGATCAATGAGCAGTTCTTC. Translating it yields CASSLGYYKGINEQFF.

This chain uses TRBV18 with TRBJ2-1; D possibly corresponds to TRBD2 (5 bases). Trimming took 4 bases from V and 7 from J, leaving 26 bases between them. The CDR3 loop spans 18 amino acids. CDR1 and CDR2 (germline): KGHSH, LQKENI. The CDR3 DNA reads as TGTGCCAGCTCACGAACAACCTCCGGTGGAACGGGAAGGAATGAGCAGTTCTTC. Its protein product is CASSRTTSGGTGRNEQFF.

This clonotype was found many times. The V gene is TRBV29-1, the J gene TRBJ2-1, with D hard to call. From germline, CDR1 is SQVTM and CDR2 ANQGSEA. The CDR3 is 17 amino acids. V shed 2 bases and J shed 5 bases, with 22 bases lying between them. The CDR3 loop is CSVELMWESSTNNEQFF. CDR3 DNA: TGCAGCGTTGAACTTATGTGGGAAAGTTCCACAAACAATGAGCAGTTCTTC.

The CDR3 reads CASRLLAGLYNEQFF. CDR3 in DNA: TGTGCCAGCCGACTCTTAGCGGGACTGTACAATGAGCAGTTCTTC. The genes are TRBV6-1 and TRBJ2-1; 8 bases fit TRBD2. In germline, CDR1 is MNHNS, CDR2 SASEGT. This CDR3 has 15 amino acids. The V segment lost 8 bases and the J segment 4 bases; nucleotides outside the gene matches: 10.

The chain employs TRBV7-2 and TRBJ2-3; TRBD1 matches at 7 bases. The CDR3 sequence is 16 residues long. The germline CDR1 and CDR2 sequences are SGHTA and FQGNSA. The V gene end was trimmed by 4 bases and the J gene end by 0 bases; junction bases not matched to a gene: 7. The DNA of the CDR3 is TGTGCCAGCAGCTCCGCCGGGACAGCTAGCACAGATACGCAGTATTTT. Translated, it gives CASSSAGTASTDTQYF.

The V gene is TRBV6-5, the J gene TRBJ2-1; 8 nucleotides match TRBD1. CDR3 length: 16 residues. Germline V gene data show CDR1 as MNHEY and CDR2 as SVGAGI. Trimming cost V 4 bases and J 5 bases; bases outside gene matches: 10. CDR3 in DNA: TGTGCCAGCAGTTCCCCAGGGGGCAGAGGCAACAATGAGCAGTTCTTC. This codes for CASSSPGGRGNNEQFF.

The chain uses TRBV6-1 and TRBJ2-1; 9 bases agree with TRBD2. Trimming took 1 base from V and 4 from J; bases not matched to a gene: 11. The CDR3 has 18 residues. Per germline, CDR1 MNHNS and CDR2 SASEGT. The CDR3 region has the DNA TGTGCCAGCAGTGAAGGTTGGGTGAGACTAGCGGTGTACAATGAGCAGTTCTTC. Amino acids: CASSEGWVRLAVYNEQFF.

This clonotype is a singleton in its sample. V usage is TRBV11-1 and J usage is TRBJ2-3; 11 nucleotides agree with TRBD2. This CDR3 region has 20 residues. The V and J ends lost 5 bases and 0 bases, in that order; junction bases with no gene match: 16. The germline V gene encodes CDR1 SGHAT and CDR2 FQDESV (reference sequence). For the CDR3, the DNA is TGTGCCAGCAGCCCTCCCGTCCCTAGCGGGAGGAAACTTAGCACAGATACGCAGTATTTT. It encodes CASSPPVPSGRKLSTDTQYF.

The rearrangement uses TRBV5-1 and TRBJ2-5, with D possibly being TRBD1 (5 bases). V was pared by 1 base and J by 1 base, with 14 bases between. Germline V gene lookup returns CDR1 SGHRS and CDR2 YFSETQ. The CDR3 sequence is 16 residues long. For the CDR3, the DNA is TGCGCCAGCAGCTTGTTTGCCAGGGCTCCCCAAGAGACCCAGTACTTC. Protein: CASSLFARAPQETQYF.

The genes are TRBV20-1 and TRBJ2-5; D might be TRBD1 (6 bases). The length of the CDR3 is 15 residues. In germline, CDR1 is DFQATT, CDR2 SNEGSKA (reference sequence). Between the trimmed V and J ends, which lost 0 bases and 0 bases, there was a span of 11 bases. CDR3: CSARDSRTDQETQYF. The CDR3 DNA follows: TGCAGTGCTAGAGATTCCCGGACAGACCAAGAGACCCAGTACTTC.

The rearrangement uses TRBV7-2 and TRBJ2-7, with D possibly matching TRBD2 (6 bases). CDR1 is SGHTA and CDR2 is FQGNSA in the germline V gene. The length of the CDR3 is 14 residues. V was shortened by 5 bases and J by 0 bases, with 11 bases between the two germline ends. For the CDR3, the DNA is TGTGCCAGCAGCCGGGACTGGAACTCCTACGAGCAGTACTTC. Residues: CASSRDWNSYEQYF.

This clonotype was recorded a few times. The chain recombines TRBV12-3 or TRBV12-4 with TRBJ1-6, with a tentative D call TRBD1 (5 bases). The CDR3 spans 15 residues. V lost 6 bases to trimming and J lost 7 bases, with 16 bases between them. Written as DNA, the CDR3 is TGTGCCAGCAGCCGGCGGCAGGGCGCAAATTCACCCCTCCACTTT. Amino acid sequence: CASSRRQGANSPLHF.